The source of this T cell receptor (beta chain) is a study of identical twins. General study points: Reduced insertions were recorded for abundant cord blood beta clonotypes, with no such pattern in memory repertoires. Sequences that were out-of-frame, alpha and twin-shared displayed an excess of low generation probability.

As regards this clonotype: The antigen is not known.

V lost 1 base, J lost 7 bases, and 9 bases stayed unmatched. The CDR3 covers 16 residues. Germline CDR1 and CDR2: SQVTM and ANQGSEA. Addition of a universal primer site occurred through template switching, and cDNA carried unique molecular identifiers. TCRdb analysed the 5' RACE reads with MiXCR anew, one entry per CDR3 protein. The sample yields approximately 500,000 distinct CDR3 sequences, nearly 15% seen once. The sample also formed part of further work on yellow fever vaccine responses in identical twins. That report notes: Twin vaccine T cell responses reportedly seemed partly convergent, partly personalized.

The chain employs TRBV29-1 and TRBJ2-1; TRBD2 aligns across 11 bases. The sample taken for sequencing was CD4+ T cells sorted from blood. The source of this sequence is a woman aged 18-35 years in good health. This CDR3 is CSVEGLAGGSGNEQFF. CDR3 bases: TGCAGCGTTGAAGGGCTAGCGGGAGGATCGGGGAATGAGCAGTTCTTC.